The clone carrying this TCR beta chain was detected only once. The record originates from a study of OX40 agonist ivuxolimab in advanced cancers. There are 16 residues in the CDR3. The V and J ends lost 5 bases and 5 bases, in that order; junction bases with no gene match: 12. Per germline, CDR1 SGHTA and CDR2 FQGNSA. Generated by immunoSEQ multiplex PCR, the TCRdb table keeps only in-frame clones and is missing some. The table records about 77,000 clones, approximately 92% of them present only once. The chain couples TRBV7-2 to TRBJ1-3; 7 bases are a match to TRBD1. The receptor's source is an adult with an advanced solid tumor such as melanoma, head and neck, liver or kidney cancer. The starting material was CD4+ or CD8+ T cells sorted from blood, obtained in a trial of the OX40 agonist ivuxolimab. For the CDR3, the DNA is TGTGCCAGCAGCCAACGCGGGGCAGGGGGTCGAAACACCATATATTTT. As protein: CASSQRGAGGRNTIYF.